The 9 T cell receptor beta chains reported below all come from one sample, sequenced in a study of tumor-infiltrating lymphocytes in primary liver carcinoma. Bulk tissue was left unsorted, and RNA and DNA were co-extracted from 20-30 mg of it. cDNA specific to TCR beta was made from around 530 ng of total RNA, with a constant-region primer employed for priming. A slightly modified ARM-PCR protocol with three nested multiplex PCR rounds produced these TCR beta libraries. Each of the first two PCR rounds ran approximately 10 cycles with TRBV1-TRBV30 forward and C-beta reverse primers. TCRdb ran MiXCR on the multiplex PCR reads and lists one entry per CDR3 protein. This sample has just over 30,000 distinct CDR3 sequences, with roughly 70% found just once. The source material was liver tumor tissue from sampling region 3. Subset in this sample: tumor region T3, left-lateral pole. Receptors originate from a woman aged 25 to 39 with primary liver carcinoma and hepatitis B virus infection.

The chain is built from TRBV11-1 and TRBJ2-7; the match to TRBD1 covers 7 bases. This CDR3 is built from 15 residues. V shed 4 bases, J shed 3 bases, and the junction held 9 bases outside the gene matches. CDR1 and CDR2 (germline): SGHAT, FQDESV (reference sequence). The CDR3 sequence is CASSYLQGSFYEQYF. The CDR3 bases are TGTGCCAGCAGCTACCTACAGGGGTCGTTCTACGAGCAGTACTTC.

To note about this clonotype: The CDR3 does not end in the conserved phenylalanine or tryptophan, so this is likely a read error. It is unclear where the CDR3 begins or ends on the DNA, so no DNA is shown, and the CDR3 is as TCRdb lists it. CDR3: CASSSRLAGVTEQII. This chain uses TRBV7-8 with TRBJ2-1; the table calls TRBD2, which could not be checked here. The germline V gene encodes CDR1 SGHVS and CDR2 FQNEAQ. The CDR3 totals 15 residues, both ends included.

In this sample, this clonotype turned up many times. This rearrangement joins TRBV5-1 to TRBJ2-2; 7 bases fit TRBD1. CDR1 and CDR2 from the germline V gene are SGHRS and YFSETQ. With V trimmed by 3 bases and J by 6 bases, 5 bases remained unmatched. The CDR3 is 14 amino acids. In DNA form, the CDR3 reads TGCGCCAGCAGCTCAGACAGGGCGGCCGGGGAGCTGTTTTTT. It translates to CASSSDRAAGELFF.

Details on this clonotype: The CDR3 carries no conserved terminal phenylalanine or tryptophan, so it likely arises from a read error. The V call is TRBV6-5, the J call TRBJ2-7; possibly TRBD1 for D (6 bases). CDR1 is MNHEY, CDR2 SVGAGI, per germline. The CDR3 is made up of 15 amino acids. Here the CDR3 DNA reads TGTGCCGGCAGTTACAAGGACAGCATCTCCTACGAGCAGTACTTA. This sequence encodes CAGSYKDSISYEQYL.

Concerning this clonotype itself: The final CDR3 position lacks the conserved phenylalanine or tryptophan, pointing to a likely read error. The chain employs TRBV11-2 and TRBJ2-3, with D possibly TRBD1 on 5 matching bases. The CDR3 totals 16 residues. The germline CDR1 and CDR2 sequences are SGHAT and FQNNGV. Trimming cost V 8 bases and J 5 bases, with 23 bases left between them. The CDR3 nucleotides are TGTGCCAGCTGCCGGACGCGACATGGAAGGGGAGATACGCAGTATCTT. Translation gives CASCRTRHGRGDTQYL.

In this sample, this clonotype turned up many times. The chain combines TRBV11-2 with TRBJ2-2, with D perhaps TRBD1 or TRBD2 (5 bases each). The CDR3 extends over 14 amino acids. CDR1 is SGHAT, CDR2 FQNNGV, per germline. Trimming removed 6 bases at V and 6 bases at J, with 14 bases between. In nucleotides, the CDR3 is TGTGCCAGCAGATTGAGGGGAACGGCCGGGGAGCTGTTTTTT. This encodes CASRLRGTAGELFF.

As regards this clonotype: The junction departs from the called germline gene at one end, perhaps through a read error. V gene TRBV4-2 combines with J gene TRBJ2-7; 10 bases are a match to TRBD1. This CDR3 region has 18 residues. Germline V gives CDR1 LGHNA, CDR2 YNFKEQ. CDR3 sequence (DNA): TGTGCCAGCAGCCAGGAACACCTAGGACAGGGGGGACTGGGCGAGCAGTATTTC. It codes for CASSQEHLGQGGLGEQYF.

By share, this clonotype ranks as medium-sized (0.01 to 0.1%). This rearrangement joins TRBV12-3 or TRBV12-4 to TRBJ1-6; D might be TRBD1 (6 bases). V gave up 1 base and J gave up 5 bases, with 9 bases separating them. This CDR3 has 15 amino acids. The CDR3 DNA follows: TGTGCCAGCAGTTTAGACAGGGCCCATAATTCACCCCTCCACTTT. Protein: CASSLDRAHNSPLHF.

This clonotype was recorded at least ten times. The chain carries TRBV11-2 and TRBJ2-1, with 12 bases fitting TRBD2. The V and J ends lost 6 bases and 10 bases, in that order; junction bases with no gene match: 4. CDR3 size: 13 residues. The germline CDR1 and CDR2 sequences are SGHAT and FQNNGV. The CDR3 region is CASSRTSGAEQFF. CDR3 sequence (DNA): TGTGCCAGCAGTCGGACTAGCGGGGCAGAGCAGTTCTTC.